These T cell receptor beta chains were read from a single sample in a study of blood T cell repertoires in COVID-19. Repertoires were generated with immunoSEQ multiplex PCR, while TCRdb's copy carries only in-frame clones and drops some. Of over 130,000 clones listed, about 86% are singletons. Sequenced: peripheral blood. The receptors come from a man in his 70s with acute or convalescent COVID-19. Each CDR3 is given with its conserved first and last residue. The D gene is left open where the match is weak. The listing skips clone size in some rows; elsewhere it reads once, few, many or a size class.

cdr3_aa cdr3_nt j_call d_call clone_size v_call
CASSGVNRDTEAFF TGTGCCAGCAGTGGGGTTAACAGGGACACTGAAGCTTTCTTT TRBJ1-1 NA NA TRBV2
CASSEIGGARYNEQFF TGTGCCAGCAGTGAAATTGGGGGGGCACGATACAATGAGCAGTTCTTC TRBJ2-1 NA NA TRBV6-1
CASSQQLGENSPLHF TGCGCCAGCAGCCAACAGCTCGGGGAGAATTCACCCCTCCACTTT TRBJ1-6 NA medium-sized TRBV4-3
CASSLGQGVDEQYF TGTGCCAGCAGTCTGGGACAGGGCGTCGACGAGCAGTACTTC TRBJ2-7 TRBD1 once TRBV7-2
CASSTRGRDYEQFF TGTGCCAGCAGCACCCGTGGGCGGGACTATGAGCAGTTCTTC TRBJ2-1 NA NA TRBV7-9
CASSKSTSEYNEQFF TGTGCCAGTAGTAAGTCGACTAGCGAATACAATGAGCAGTTCTTC TRBJ2-1 TRBD2 NA TRBV19
CASSQRWQENTEAFF TGTGCCAGCAGCCAAAGGTGGCAGGAGAACACTGAAGCTTTCTTT TRBJ1-1 NA NA TRBV3-1/TRBV3-2
CASSYKLAALSYNEQFF TGTGCCAGCAGCTACAAACTAGCGGCCCTCTCCTACAATGAGCAGTTCTTC TRBJ2-1 TRBD2 NA TRBV7-9
CASNEDRRDQPQHF TGTGCCAGCAATGAGGACAGGCGGGATCAGCCCCAGCATTTT TRBJ1-5 TRBD1 NA TRBV2
CASSTGSILQTQYF TGCGCCAGCAGTACGGGTTCTATTCTGCAGACCCAGTACTTC TRBJ2-5 NA NA TRBV5-1
CASSIDRVNTEAFF TGTGCCAGTAGTATAGATCGGGTGAACACTGAAGCTTTCTTT TRBJ1-1 NA NA TRBV19
CASRLRDRGRGGDYEQYF TGTGCCAGCAGACTCCGGGACAGGGGGCGCGGAGGGGATTACGAGCAGTACTTC TRBJ2-7 TRBD1 NA TRBV27
CASSTGTGDEETQYF TGTGCCAGTAGTACCGGGACAGGGGATGAGGAGACCCAGTACTTC TRBJ2-5 TRBD1 NA TRBV19
CASSATGTVGELFF TGTGCCAGCAGCGCAACAGGGACCGTCGGGGAGCTGTTTTTT TRBJ2-2 NA NA TRBV9
CASSPTGTSGQETQYF TGTGCCAGCAGCCCGACCGGGACTAGCGGCCAAGAGACCCAGTACTTC TRBJ2-5 TRBD2 NA TRBV7-2
CASTQGSGSFDEQFF TGTGCCAGCACCCAAGGTAGCGGGAGTTTTGATGAGCAGTTCTTC TRBJ2-1 TRBD2 NA TRBV7-9
CASSLEGQGNSPLHF TGCGCCAGCAGCTTGGAGGGACAGGGCAATTCACCCCTCCACTTT TRBJ1-6 TRBD1 once TRBV5-1
CASSPNRDSQFF TGTGCCAGTAGTCCAAACCGGGATTCGCAGTTCTTC TRBJ2-1 NA NA TRBV19
CASRRSGGPDPEAFF TGTGCCAGCAGAAGATCAGGGGGCCCCGACCCTGAAGCTTTCTTT TRBJ1-1 TRBD1 NA TRBV7-9
CASSPRQGRAGELFF TGTGCCAGCAGCCCAAGACAGGGGAGGGCCGGGGAGCTGTTTTTT TRBJ2-2 NA NA TRBV9
CASSSGERTVEKLFF TGTGCCAGCAGTTCAGGGGAAAGGACAGTTGAAAAACTGTTTTTT TRBJ1-4 NA NA TRBV11-1
CASSLAGGYEQYF TGTGCCAGCAGTTTAGCGGGGGGCTACGAGCAGTACTTC TRBJ2-7 TRBD2 NA TRBV27
CSASTGGNTEAFF TGCAGCGCCTCAACAGGGGGAAACACTGAAGCTTTCTTT TRBJ1-1 TRBD1 NA TRBV29-1
CASSYKAGGTMNTEAFF TGTGCCAGCAGTTACAAGGCAGGGGGTACAATGAACACTGAAGCTTTCTTT TRBJ1-1 TRBD1 NA TRBV6-2/TRBV6-3
CASSYSPPQYQETQYF TGTGCCAGCAGTTACTCCCCCCCTCAGTACCAAGAGACCCAGTACTTC TRBJ2-5 NA NA TRBV6-6
CASSIIPQGRNGYTF TGTGCCAGTAGTATCATCCCCCAGGGTAGGAATGGCTACACCTTC TRBJ1-2 NA NA TRBV19
CASSYGQSSGANVLTF TGCGCCAGCAGCTACGGACAGAGCTCTGGGGCCAACGTCCTGACTTTC TRBJ2-6 NA NA TRBV5-1
CASIGLGSTGELFF TGTGCCAGTATAGGACTCGGGAGCACCGGGGAGCTGTTTTTT TRBJ2-2 NA NA TRBV19
CASSPPRATEAFF TGTGCCAGCAGCCCCCCCAGGGCCACTGAAGCTTTCTTT TRBJ1-1 NA NA TRBV3-1/TRBV3-2
CASSYLLAGEAGTDTQYF TGTGCCAGCAGTTATCTTCTAGCGGGAGAGGCGGGCACAGATACGCAGTATTTT TRBJ2-3 TRBD2 NA TRBV6-2/TRBV6-3
CASSVAGAEADTQYF TGTGCCAGCAGCGTAGCGGGAGCGGAGGCAGATACGCAGTATTTT TRBJ2-3 TRBD2 NA TRBV6-5
CASSEEQGAGETQYF TGTGCCAGCAGTGAAGAGCAGGGGGCGGGAGAGACCCAGTACTTC TRBJ2-5 TRBD1 NA TRBV2
CASSSARLAGGREETQYF TGTGCCAGCAGCTCCGCCCGACTAGCGGGGGGGAGGGAGGAGACCCAGTACTTC TRBJ2-5 TRBD2 few TRBV7-2
CASSHLGQGPDEQYF TGCGCCAGCAGCCATCTAGGACAGGGGCCCGACGAGCAGTACTTC TRBJ2-7 TRBD1 few TRBV5-1
CASSLAGTGVHTDTQYF TGTGCCAGCAGCTTAGCTGGGACAGGAGTCCACACAGATACGCAGTATTTT TRBJ2-3 TRBD1 NA TRBV11-1
CASSFRPRGSPLHF TGTGCCAGCAGTTTTAGGCCTCGGGGGTCACCCCTCCACTTT TRBJ1-6 NA once TRBV27
CASSSRLAGGYEQYF TGTGCCAGCAGCTCTAGACTAGCGGGAGGCTACGAGCAGTACTTC TRBJ2-7 TRBD2 NA TRBV11-2
CASSFDSPTMSTEAFF TGCGCCAGCAGCTTTGACAGTCCGACGATGAGCACTGAAGCTTTCTTT TRBJ1-1 NA once TRBV5-1
CASSPGRADTQYF TGTGCCAGCAGTCCCGGGAGGGCAGATACGCAGTATTTT TRBJ2-3 TRBD2 NA TRBV2
CASSHGGGYEQYF TGTGCCAGCAGTCACGGGGGAGGGTACGAGCAGTACTTC TRBJ2-7 TRBD2 few TRBV25-1
CASTLLAGGGEQYF TGTGCCAGCACTCTACTAGCGGGAGGGGGCGAGCAGTACTTC TRBJ2-7 TRBD2 NA TRBV7-2
CASSVLAGGGLGEQYF TGTGCCAGCAGCGTACTAGCGGGAGGGGGATTGGGGGAGCAGTACTTC TRBJ2-7 TRBD2 NA TRBV7-8
CASSQGFGTADEQYF TGTGCCAGCAGCCAAGGGTTCGGGACAGCAGACGAGCAGTACTTC TRBJ2-7 TRBD1 NA TRBV14
CASRNMGQGGTGELFF TGTGCCAGCAGAAATATGGGACAGGGGGGTACCGGGGAGCTGTTTTTT TRBJ2-2 TRBD1 NA TRBV27